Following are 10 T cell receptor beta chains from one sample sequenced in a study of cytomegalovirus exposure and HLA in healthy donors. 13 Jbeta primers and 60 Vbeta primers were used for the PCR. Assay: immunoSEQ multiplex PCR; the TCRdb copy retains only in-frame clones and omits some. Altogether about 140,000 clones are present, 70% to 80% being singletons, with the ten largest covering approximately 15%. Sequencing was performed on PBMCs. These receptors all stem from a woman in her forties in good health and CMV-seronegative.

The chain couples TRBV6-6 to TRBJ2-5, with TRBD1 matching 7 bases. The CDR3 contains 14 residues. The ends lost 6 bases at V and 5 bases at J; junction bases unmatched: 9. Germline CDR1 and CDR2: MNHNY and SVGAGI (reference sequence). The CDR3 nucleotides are TGTGCCAGCAGCCTCTATACAGGGGTCGAGACCCAGTACTTC. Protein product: CASSLYTGVETQYF.

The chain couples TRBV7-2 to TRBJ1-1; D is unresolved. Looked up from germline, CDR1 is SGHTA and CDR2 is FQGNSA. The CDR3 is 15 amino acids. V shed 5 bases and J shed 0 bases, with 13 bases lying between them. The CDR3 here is CASSPPESMNTEAFF. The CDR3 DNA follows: TGTGCCAGCAGCCCCCCGGAGAGTATGAACACTGAAGCTTTCTTT.

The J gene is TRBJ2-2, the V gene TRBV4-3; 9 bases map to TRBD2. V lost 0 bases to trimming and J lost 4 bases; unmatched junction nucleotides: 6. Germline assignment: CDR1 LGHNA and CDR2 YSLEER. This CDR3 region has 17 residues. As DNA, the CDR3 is TGCGCCAGCAGCCAAGAATCGGCGGGGGGGATCACCGGGGAGCTGTTTTTT. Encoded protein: CASSQESAGGITGELFF.

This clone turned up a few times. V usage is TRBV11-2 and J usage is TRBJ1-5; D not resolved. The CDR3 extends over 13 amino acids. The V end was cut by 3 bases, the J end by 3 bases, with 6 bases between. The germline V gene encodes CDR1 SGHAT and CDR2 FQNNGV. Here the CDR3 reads CASSLRANQPQHF. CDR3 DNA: TGTGCCAGCAGCTTGCGGGCCAATCAGCCCCAGCATTTT.

The CDR3 protein is CASSLTTYEQYF. Here the CDR3 DNA reads TGTGCCAGCAGCCTTACTACCTACGAGCAGTACTTC. The chain has TRBV5-8 and TRBJ2-7; D unresolved. Germline CDR1 and CDR2: SGHTS and YDEGEE. Trimming pared 4 bases from V and 2 bases from J, leaving 7 bases between. The CDR3 extends over 12 amino acids.

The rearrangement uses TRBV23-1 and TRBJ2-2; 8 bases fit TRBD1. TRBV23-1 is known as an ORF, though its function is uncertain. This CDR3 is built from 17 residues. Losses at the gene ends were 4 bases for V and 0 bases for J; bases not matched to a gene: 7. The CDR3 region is CASSRPDRVPNTGELFF. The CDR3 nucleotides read TGCGCCAGCAGTCGCCCGGACAGGGTCCCGAACACCGGGGAGCTGTTTTTT.

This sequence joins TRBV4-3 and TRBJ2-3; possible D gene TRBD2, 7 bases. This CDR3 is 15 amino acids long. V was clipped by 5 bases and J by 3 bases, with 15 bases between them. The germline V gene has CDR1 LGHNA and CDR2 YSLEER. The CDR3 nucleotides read TGCGCCAGCAGCAAAAGGGGGGGGGTTACAGATACGCAGTATTTT. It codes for CASSKRGGVTDTQYF.

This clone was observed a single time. CDR3 region: CASSGQRDTGELFF. The CDR3 DNA sequence: TGTGCCAGCAGCGGTCAGCGGGACACCGGGGAGCTGTTTTTT. The chain joins TRBV6-1 to TRBJ2-2, with D possibly TRBD2 on 6 matching bases. CDR3 length: 14 residues. CDR1 and CDR2 from the germline V gene are MNHNS and SASEGT. Trimming left V 6 bases short and J 3 bases short, with 11 bases between.

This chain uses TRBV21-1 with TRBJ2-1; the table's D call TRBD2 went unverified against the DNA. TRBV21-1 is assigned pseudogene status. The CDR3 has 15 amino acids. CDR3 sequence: CASSKFRLKRGEQFF. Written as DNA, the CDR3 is TGTGCCAGCAGCAAATTCAGACTGAAACGGGGTGAGCAGTTCTTC.

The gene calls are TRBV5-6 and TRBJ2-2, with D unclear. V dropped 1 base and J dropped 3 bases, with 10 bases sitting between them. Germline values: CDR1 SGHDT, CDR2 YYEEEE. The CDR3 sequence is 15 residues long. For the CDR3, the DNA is TGTGCCAGCAGCTTGCAGGTTCTACACACCGGGGAGCTGTTTTTT. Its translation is CASSLQVLHTGELFF.